This T cell receptor (beta chain) was sequenced for a study of post-analysis software for immune sequencing data. Findings and caveats of the study: Compared with controls, patients had more of about five TRBV segments, including TRBV5-6, TRBV5-1 and TRBV20-1.

The CDR3 spans 15 residues. The germline V gene encodes CDR1 SGHRS and CDR2 YFSETQ. Unique molecular identifiers had been added to the TCR beta cDNA libraries. TCRdb analysed the PCR reads with MiXCR anew, one entry per CDR3 protein. The data contain about 260,000 distinct CDR3 sequences, around 34% of them singletons. In its sample, this clonotype was seen many times. Its specificity is not known. At one end the junction does not follow the germline gene, possibly because of a read error. The source material was blood. The receptor's source is a girl under 18 with multiple sclerosis. The rearrangement uses TRBV5-1 and TRBJ1-5; tentatively, D is TRBD1 (6 bases). CDR3 coding DNA: TGCGCCAACAGCTTGGGGGCTGGGGGGAATCAGCCCCAGCATTTT. Protein: CANSLGAGGNQPQHF.